Following are 28 T cell receptor beta chains from one sample sequenced in a study of Ad26.COV2.S vaccination and SARS-CoV-2 variants. Treatment: 15 to 20 received Ad26.COV2.S at low or high dose, single or two shots; several received placebo; per-sample allocation not given. After the first vaccine or placebo injection, samples were drawn on day 63. Assay used: immunoSEQ multiplex PCR; TCRdb lists only in-frame clones, some missing. The table includes over 400,000 clones, 80% to 95% detected once. This specimen was peripheral blood, taken in a trial of Ad26.COV2.S vaccine versus placebo. Every receptor here comes from a person between 18 and 65 years old who received the Ad26.COV2.S COVID-19 vaccine or a placebo.

Written as DNA, the CDR3 is TGTGCCAGCAGGGGGGGGAGAGCGGGAGATTCCTACAATGAGCAGTTCTTC. Translated, it gives CASRGGRAGDSYNEQFF. The V gene is TRBV6-4, the J gene TRBJ2-1, with 8 bases fitting TRBD2. V gave up 6 bases and J gave up 1 base; unmatched junction bases: 11. The CDR3 is 17 residues long. CDR1 is MRHNA, CDR2 SNTAGT, per germline.

The CDR3 sequence: CASRSGSSEKLFF. CDR3 bases: TGCGCCAGCCGATCGGGTTCTAGTGAAAAACTGTTTTTT. This sequence joins TRBV5-1 and TRBJ1-4; D is unresolved. The V and J ends lost 7 bases and 7 bases respectively, with 14 bases between them. The germline CDR1 and CDR2 sequences are SGHRS and YFSETQ. The CDR3 totals 13 residues.

The genes are TRBV7-3 and TRBJ2-4, with 11 bases identical to TRBD2. Looked up from germline, CDR1 is SGHTA and CDR2 is FQGTGA. V was pared by 4 bases and J by 3 bases, with 8 bases of the junction left unmatched. The CDR3 extends over 17 amino acids. The CDR3 coding sequence is TGTGCCAGCAGCTCCGAAGGGACTAGCGGATACAAAAACATTCAGTACTTC. Its protein product is CASSSEGTSGYKNIQYF.

The V call is TRBV7-2, the J call TRBJ2-5, with D possibly being TRBD1 or TRBD2 (5 bases each). Germline values: CDR1 SGHTA, CDR2 FQGNSA. V was pared by 5 bases and J by 6 bases, with 13 bases between. This CDR3 spans 13 amino acids. CDR3 protein: CASSAQRGQTQYF. Here the CDR3 DNA reads TGTGCCAGCAGCGCCCAGAGGGGACAGACCCAGTACTTC.

This clone was recorded at least ten times. This chain links TRBV6-4 with TRBJ2-1; D may correspond to TRBD1 or TRBD2 (6 bases each). Trimming took 0 bases from V and 7 from J, leaving 13 bases between them. Germline V gene lookup returns CDR1 MRHNA and CDR2 SNTAGT. The CDR3 runs 15 residues. In nucleotides, the CDR3 is TGTGCCAGCAGTGACTCGGGGGGCGATCTTAATGAGCAGTTCTTC. Its translation: CASSDSGGDLNEQFF.

The chain uses TRBV27 and TRBJ2-7; 13 bases are a match to TRBD2. The CDR3 runs to 14 residues. The J segment lost 4 bases and the V segment lost 5 bases, leaving 2 bases of the junction unmatched. Germline V gene sequence: CDR1 MNHEY, CDR2 SMNVEV (reference sequence). This CDR3 is CASSAGLAGYEQYF. CDR3 bases: TGTGCCAGCAGTGCGGGACTAGCGGGATACGAGCAGTACTTC.

This chain links TRBV5-6 with TRBJ2-1; no firm D call. V was clipped by 3 bases and J by 8 bases, with 15 bases between them. The germline CDR1 and CDR2 sequences are SGHDT and YYEEEE. The CDR3 consists of 14 residues. Here the CDR3 DNA reads TGTGCCAGCAGCTCTGACCTGACACCACATGAGCAGTTCTTC. It codes for CASSSDLTPHEQFF.

V gene TRBV6-2 or TRBV6-3 combines with J gene TRBJ2-1, with D perhaps matching TRBD1 (6 bases). Per germline, CDR1 MNHEY and CDR2 SVGEGT. Trimming left V 7 bases short and J 10 bases short, with 17 bases between. There are 13 residues in the CDR3. The CDR3 reads CASTPSGVWEQFF. Written as DNA, the CDR3 is TGTGCCAGCACCCCCTCAGGGGTGTGGGAGCAGTTCTTC.

The chain carries TRBV2 and TRBJ1-5; 10 bases are a match to TRBD1. Germline CDR1 is SNHLY and CDR2 is FYNNEI. The V gene end was trimmed by 5 bases and the J gene end by 1 base; junction bases not matched to a gene: 2. This CDR3 comprises 15 residues. CDR3 in amino acids: CASSQDRGSNQPQHF. For the CDR3, the DNA is TGTGCCAGCAGTCAGGACAGGGGGAGCAATCAGCCCCAGCATTTT.

This clone was observed once. V is TRBV6-6 and J is TRBJ1-5; D uncertain. V was trimmed by 2 bases and J by 2 bases, leaving 13 bases between them. Germline V gene data show CDR1 as MNHNY and CDR2 as SVGAGI (reference sequence). This CDR3 spans 16 amino acids. CDR3 bases: TGTGCCAGCAGTTACGCGACGTCTGGGGGCAATCAGCCCCAGCATTTT. Amino acids: CASSYATSGGNQPQHF.

This chain links TRBV28 with TRBJ2-3; no clear D. Germline assignment: CDR1 MDHEN and CDR2 SYDVKM. CDR3 length: 18 residues. V was trimmed by 1 base and J by 0 bases, leaving 17 bases between them. The CDR3 loop reads CASSLFDPRHTSTDTQYF. The CDR3 region has the DNA TGTGCCAGCAGTTTATTTGACCCTCGCCACACTAGCACAGATACGCAGTATTTT.

This chain joins TRBV12-3 or TRBV12-4 and TRBJ1-1; no clear D. Trimming stripped 3 bases from V and 0 bases from J, with 5 bases between. This CDR3 comprises 13 residues. The chain's CDR3 is CASSLKLNTEAFF. The CDR3 nucleotides read TGTGCCAGCAGTTTGAAACTGAACACTGAAGCTTTCTTT.

The chain joins TRBV2 to TRBJ1-2; 8 bases are a match to TRBD1. J was trimmed by 2 bases and V by 5 bases; bases with no gene match: 4. CDR1 is SNHLY and CDR2 is FYNNEI in the germline V gene. This CDR3 spans 14 amino acids. CDR3 in DNA: TGTGCCAGCAGTTCTTCAGGGGGCAACTATGGCTACACCTTC. Encoded protein: CASSSSGGNYGYTF.

The chain links TRBV9 to TRBJ2-1; the match to TRBD2 covers 10 bases. Losses at the gene ends were 3 bases for V and 8 bases for J; bases not matched to a gene: 17. Germline assignment: CDR1 SGDLS and CDR2 YYNGEE. The CDR3 is 18 residues long. CDR3 sequence (DNA): TGTGCCAGCAGCGCGGGCCTCAGTAGTAGCGGGAGGCTTGATGAGCAGTTCTTC. It codes for CASSAGLSSSGRLDEQFF.

The CDR3 spells CASRPLAGSSYNEQFF. DNA for the CDR3: TGCGCCAGCAGGCCCCTAGCGGGAAGCTCCTACAATGAGCAGTTCTTC. This rearrangement joins TRBV5-1 to TRBJ2-1; 9 nucleotides line up with TRBD2. Germline V gives CDR1 SGHRS, CDR2 YFSETQ. CDR3 length equals 16 residues. V dropped 5 bases and J dropped 0; count of bases not matched to a gene: 6.

The gene calls are TRBV28 and TRBJ2-7; D is unresolved. Germline CDR1 and CDR2: MDHEN and SYDVKM. Trimming took off 1 base at V and 1 base at J, with 8 bases between the two ends. This CDR3 is built from 14 residues. CDR3 in DNA: TGTGCCAGCAGTTTATTAGCTCCTTCCTACGAGCAGTACTTC. Encoded protein: CASSLLAPSYEQYF.

Only one count was recorded for this clone. The V gene is TRBV23-1, the J gene TRBJ1-2; 7 nucleotides align to TRBD1. TRBV23-1 falls under the ORF class, with uncertain function. CDR3 size: 15 residues. J gave up 3 bases and V 2 bases, and 6 bases lay outside the gene matches. CDR3 in DNA: TGCGCCAGCAGTCAACCACAGGGGTGTCACTATGGCTACACCTTC. Protein: CASSQPQGCHYGYTF.

The chain couples TRBV6-2 or TRBV6-3 to TRBJ1-1; TRBD1 might be the D (6 bases). V lost 6 bases and J lost 5, with 25 bases in between. The CDR3 length is 17 residues. Germline V gene sequence: CDR1 MNHEY, CDR2 SVGEGT. DNA for the CDR3: TGTGCCAGCAGCAACAACAGGGTAGCGGTGGCTAGAACTGAAGCTTTCTTT. It codes for CASSNNRVAVARTEAFF.

The gene calls are TRBV9 and TRBJ2-3; D remains unclear. The CDR3 is made up of 15 amino acids. Germline CDR1 reads SGDLS; CDR2 reads YYNGEE. V was shortened by 0 bases and J by 0 bases, with 8 bases between the two germline ends. CDR3 DNA sequence: TGTGCCAGCAGCGTAGTAGCCGCTAGCACAGATACGCAGTATTTT. Its translation: CASSVVAASTDTQYF.

In this sample, this clone turned up a few times. V is TRBV28 and J is TRBJ1-2; tentative D call: TRBD1 (5 bases). In germline, CDR1 is MDHEN, CDR2 SYDVKM. This CDR3 has 12 amino acids. Trimming removed 7 bases at V and 5 bases at J, with 11 bases between. CDR3 nucleotide sequence: TGTGCCAGCAAGGTGGGGCAATATGGCTACACCTTC. Translation gives CASKVGQYGYTF.

This clone was recorded only once. The genes are TRBV5-4 and TRBJ2-7; 9 positions agree with TRBD2. Germline-derived CDR1 and CDR2 are SGHNT and YYREEE (reference sequence). This CDR3 comprises 16 residues. After removal of 6 bases from V and 1 base from J, the junction contained 11 bases not matched to a gene. CDR3 bases: TGTGCCAGCACCCCCCCAGGTCTAGCGGGATCCTACGAGCAGTACTTC. This translates into CASTPPGLAGSYEQYF.

The rearrangement links TRBV28 to TRBJ2-7; D possibly corresponds to TRBD1 (5 bases). Trimming removed 2 bases at V and 5 bases at J, with 13 bases between. The CDR3 is 14 amino acids. Looked up from germline, CDR1 is MDHEN and CDR2 is SYDVKM. The DNA of the CDR3 is TGTGCCAGCAGTTTACCGGGCCTCAGGGACGAGCAGTACTTC. Its protein is CASSLPGLRDEQYF. The full variable domain, in which reference TRBV28 and TRBJ2-7 provide the parts outside the CDR3, is DVKVTQSSRYLVKRTGEKVFLECVQDMDHENMFWYRQDPGLGLRLIYFSYDVKMKEKGDIPEGYSVSREKKERFSLILESASTNQTSMYLCASSLPGLRDEQYFGPGTRLTVT.

The chain employs TRBV29-1 and TRBJ2-1; D is tentatively TRBD1 or TRBD2 (5 bases each). The V gene lost 3 bases and the J gene lost 0 bases, with 12 bases spanning the gap. This CDR3 has 15 amino acids. CDR1 SQVTM and CDR2 ANQGSEA come from the germline V gene. The CDR3 nucleotides are TGCAGCGTTGACACCGGGGCTAGCTCCTACAATGAGCAGTTCTTC. Its translation is CSVDTGASSYNEQFF.

This clone came up once. This chain joins TRBV9 and TRBJ1-3, with D unresolved. CDR1 is SGDLS, CDR2 YYNGEE, per germline. The CDR3 has 13 residues. Deletions cut 1 base from V and 2 bases from J, with 4 bases between. The CDR3 nucleotides are TGTGCCAGCAGCGTAAATGCTGGAAACACCATATATTTT. Its translation is CASSVNAGNTIYF.

This chain joins TRBV7-2 and TRBJ2-1; no clear D gene. From germline, CDR1 is SGHTA and CDR2 FQGNSA. V gave up 5 bases and J gave up 6 bases, with 17 bases separating them. The CDR3 spans 15 residues. The CDR3 DNA is TGTGCCAGCAGCCAAGCGACCCCCGGGCTCAATGAGCAGTTCTTC. As protein: CASSQATPGLNEQFF.

This clone has more than one count but fewer than ten. The gene calls are TRBV5-1 and TRBJ1-4, with unresolved D. Germline lookup yields CDR1 SGHRS and CDR2 YFSETQ. V lost 1 base, J lost 5 bases, and 9 bases lay in between. This CDR3 spans 14 amino acids. CDR3 DNA sequence: TGCGCCAGCAGCTTGACTGGGGTCAATGAAAAACTGTTTTTT. This translates into CASSLTGVNEKLFF. The full variable domain, in which reference TRBV5-1 and TRBJ1-4 provide the parts outside the CDR3, is KAGVTQTPRYLIKTRGQQVTLSCSPISGHRSVSWYQQTPGQGLQFLFEYFSETQRNKGNFPGRFSGRQFSNSRSEMNVSTLELGDSALYLCASSLTGVNEKLFFGSGTQLSVL.

CDR3 loop: CASSPGRALAKNIQYF. The CDR3 DNA reads TGTGCCAGCAGCCCTGGGCGTGCCCTAGCCAAAAACATTCAGTACTTC. V is TRBV7-2 and J is TRBJ2-4; D remains unclear. Trimming stripped 5 bases from V and 0 bases from J, with 14 bases between. Germline V gene data show CDR1 as SGHTA and CDR2 as FQGNSA. This CDR3 is 16 amino acids long. Filled out from reference TRBV7-2 and TRBJ2-4, the complete variable domain reads GAGVSQSPSNKVTEKGKDVELRCDPISGHTALYWYRQSLGQGLEFLIYFQGNSAPDKSGLPSDRFSAERTGGSVSTLTIQRTQQEDSAVYLCASSPGRALAKNIQYFGAGTRLSVL.

The gene calls are TRBV11-2 and TRBJ2-7; D is possibly TRBD2 (6 bases). Trimming removed 5 bases from V and 1 base from J, with 9 bases in between. The CDR3 covers 13 residues. Germline V gene sequence: CDR1 SGHAT, CDR2 FQNNGV. The CDR3 DNA reads as TGTGCCAGCAGCCTTAGCGGTTCCTACGAGCAGTACTTC. This translates into CASSLSGSYEQYF.